The source of this T cell receptor (beta chain) is a study of siplizumab effects on memory and regulatory T cells. Trimming removed 6 bases at V and 1 base at J, with 10 bases between. The germline gives CDR1 KGHSH, CDR2 LQKENI. CDR3 length: 14 amino acids. Assay: immunoSEQ multiplex PCR; the TCRdb copy retains only in-frame clones and omits some. The sample has 95,000 to 100,000 clones, about nine tenths seen once; the top ten hold around 12%. Findings and caveats of the study: Suppression by proliferating Tregs derived from siplizumab cultures was not verified.

Turning to this clone: The antigen is not known.

This chain connects TRBV18 to TRBJ2-1; TRBD2 is a possible D gene (6 bases). The receptor was isolated from a human donor in good health. The source material was non-Treg CD4+ T cells sorted from blood. The CDR3 DNA reads as TGTGCCAGCTCCCGGGAGAGGTCCTACAATGAGCAGTTCTTC. Protein product: CASSRERSYNEQFF.